The clone carrying this T cell receptor (beta chain) was seen just once. Its antigen remains unidentified. This CDR3 is 14 amino acids long. CDR1 is PRHDT and CDR2 is FYEKMQ in the germline V gene (reference sequence). J gave up 3 bases and V 5 bases, and 4 bases lay outside the gene matches. The sample belongs to a study of OX40 agonist ivuxolimab in advanced cancers. Regarding the study as a whole: Among the lowest peripheral clonal expansion occurred in 0.1-3.0 mg/kg partial responders. On average, a greater number of expanded clones characterised CD8+ T cells relative to CD4+. Among some nonresponders, normalized T-cell clonal expansion was also low.

Repertoires were generated with immunoSEQ multiplex PCR, while TCRdb's copy carries only in-frame clones and drops some. The data hold 50,000 to 80,000 clones, with 80% to 90% observed a single time. V is TRBV13 and J is TRBJ1-1, with 9 bases matching TRBD1. This TCR came from an adult with an advanced solid tumor such as melanoma, head and neck, liver or kidney cancer. The specimen was CD4+ or CD8+ T cells sorted from blood, collected in a trial of the OX40 agonist ivuxolimab. The CDR3 protein is CASSRGQGDTEAFF. The DNA of the CDR3 is TGTGCCAGCAGCAGGGGACAGGGAGACACTGAAGCTTTCTTT.